The 31 T cell receptor beta chains in this list originate from one sample, sequenced in a study of blood T cell repertoires in COVID-19. The protocol was immunoSEQ multiplex PCR, while the TCRdb copy is restricted to in-frame clones and leaves out a portion. The sample lists more than 150,000 clones; nearly 90% were seen once. The sample consisted of peripheral blood. The receptors come from a man aged 45-60 years with acute or convalescent COVID-19.

The gene calls are TRBV9 and TRBJ2-2; D ambiguous. The CDR3 has 13 residues. The V and J ends lost 0 bases and 7 bases respectively, with 7 bases between them. Germline V gives CDR1 SGDLS, CDR2 YYNGEE. The CDR3 loop is CASSVDFRGELFF. For the CDR3, the DNA is TGTGCCAGCAGCGTAGATTTCCGCGGGGAGCTGTTTTTT.

The chain joins TRBV6-5 to TRBJ1-6; D perhaps matches TRBD1 (5 bases). The CDR3 is 15 residues long. V dropped 3 bases and J dropped 7 bases, with 13 bases sitting between them. Germline loops: CDR1 MNHEY, CDR2 SVGAGI. Here the CDR3 reads CASSYLQGGNSPLHF. CDR3 DNA sequence: TGTGCCAGCAGTTATTTGCAGGGCGGAAATTCACCCCTCCACTTT.

The chain employs TRBV15 and TRBJ2-2; D is possibly TRBD1 (5 bases). CDR1 LNHNV and CDR2 YYDKDF come from the germline V gene (reference sequence). Trimming removed 1 base from V and 4 bases from J, with 10 bases in between. This CDR3 is built from 15 residues. The CDR3 DNA reads as TGTGCCACCAGCAGAGGTGGGGCAAGCACCGGGGAGCTGTTTTTT. Residues: CATSRGGASTGELFF.

This clone has just one count. The V gene is TRBV19, the J gene TRBJ1-1; a weak D match, TRBD1 (5 bases). The CDR3 is 14 amino acids. Germline V gene data show CDR1 as LNHDA and CDR2 as SQIVND (reference sequence). V lost 0 bases and J 11 bases, leaving 16 bases between the germline ends. The CDR3 sequence: CASSIDGRGGAAFF. CDR3 DNA sequence: TGTGCCAGTAGTATAGATGGCCGGGGAGGGGCGGCTTTCTTT.

The rearrangement joins TRBV7-9 to TRBJ2-1; D is undetermined. CDR3 length: 12 amino acids. Trimming stripped 1 base from V and 5 bases from J, with 3 bases between. In germline, CDR1 is SEHNR, CDR2 FQNEAQ (reference sequence). The CDR3 DNA reads TGTGCCAGCAGCTTAGAGCACAATGAGCAGTTCTTC. Amino acids: CASSLEHNEQFF.

This clone was picked up a small number of times. The gene calls are TRBV28 and TRBJ1-2; D remains ambiguous. Germline CDR1 reads MDHEN; CDR2 reads SYDVKM. The V and J ends lost 10 bases and 6 bases respectively, with 9 bases between them. The CDR3 is 10 amino acids. CDR3 sequence: CATPGDGYTF. The DNA of the CDR3 is TGTGCCACGCCGGGAGATGGCTACACCTTC.

The chain employs TRBV7-9 and TRBJ1-2; no clear D. Trimming took off 2 bases at V and 4 bases at J, with 5 bases between the two ends. CDR3 length: 12 residues. The germline V gene has CDR1 SEHNR and CDR2 FQNEAQ (reference sequence). CDR3 in DNA: TGTGCCAGCAGCTTAATATCCTATGGCTACACCTTC. Protein: CASSLISYGYTF. Together with reference TRBV7-9 and TRBJ1-2, the CDR3 gives the full variable domain: DTGVSQNPRHKITKRGQNVTFRCDPISEHNRLYWYRQTLGQGPEFLTYFQNEAQLEKSRLLSDRFSAERPKGSFSTLEIQRTEQGDSAMYLCASSLISYGYTFGSGTRLTVV.

The rearrangement links TRBV9 to TRBJ1-5, with D possibly being TRBD1 (5 bases). Trimming shortened V by 3 bases and J by 2 bases, and 6 bases separated the two germline ends. CDR3 length: 13 amino acids. CDR1 is SGDLS and CDR2 is YYNGEE in the germline V gene. As DNA, the CDR3 is TGTGCCAGCAGCGGGGGCGGCAATCAGCCCCAGCATTTT. Protein: CASSGGGNQPQHF. The whole variable domain, filled in from reference TRBV9 and TRBJ1-5, reads DSGVTQTPKHLITATGQRVTLRCSPRSGDLSVYWYQQSLDQGLQFLIQYYNGEERAKGNILERFSAQQFPDLHSELNLSSLELGDSALYFCASSGGGNQPQHFGDGTRLSIL.

This chain connects TRBV6-5 to TRBJ1-1; 8 bases align to TRBD1. V lost 4 bases to trimming and J lost 11 bases; unmatched junction nucleotides: 12. The CDR3 extends over 14 amino acids. Germline V gene sequence: CDR1 MNHEY, CDR2 SVGAGI. CDR3 in DNA: TGTGCCAGCAGTTCACGCAGGGGGCGCGAGGATGCTTTCTTT. Its protein product is CASSSRRGREDAFF.

The V gene is TRBV10-2, the J gene TRBJ2-1, with D perhaps matching TRBD2 (6 bases). This CDR3 is built from 14 residues. V was pared by 7 bases and J by 2 bases, with 12 bases between. The germline gives CDR1 WSHSY, CDR2 SAAADI. The CDR3: CASMGGITYNEQFF. DNA of the CDR3: TGCGCCAGCATGGGGGGAATAACCTACAATGAGCAGTTCTTC.

The CDR3 DNA is TGTGCCAGCAGTCTGGAGAGGAGGAACACTGAAGCTTTCTTT. Its protein product is CASSLERRNTEAFF. V and J are TRBV2 and TRBJ1-1; no clear D gene. CDR1 SNHLY and CDR2 FYNNEI come from the germline V gene. This CDR3 contains 14 residues. With 5 bases removed from V and 1 base from J, the gap between germline ends came to 11 bases. The complete variable domain, with remaining parts taken from reference TRBV2 and TRBJ1-1, reads EPEVTQTPSHQVTQMGQEVILRCVPISNHLYFYWYRQILGQKVEFLVSFYNNEISEKSEIFDDQFSVERPDGSNFTLKIRSTKLEDSAMYFCASSLERRNTEAFFGQGTRLTVV.

V gene TRBV15 combines with J gene TRBJ1-2; 8 nucleotides line up with TRBD1. Germline loops: CDR1 LNHNV, CDR2 YYDKDF (reference sequence). CDR3 length equals 16 residues. Losses at the gene ends were 3 bases for V and 7 bases for J; bases not matched to a gene: 13. The CDR3, as DNA: TGTGCCACCAGCAGGAGAGGGACAGGAAAGTTCAGTGGCTACACCTTC. It is translated as CATSRRGTGKFSGYTF.

The rearrangement joins TRBV6-5 to TRBJ2-1; no definite D call. V was pared by 0 bases and J by 7 bases, with 10 bases between. The V gene's germline CDR1 is MNHEY and CDR2 SVGAGI. The CDR3 extends over 14 amino acids. The CDR3 DNA reads TGTGCCAGCAGTTACTCTCCTACTGTGAATGAGCAGTTCTTC. This sequence encodes CASSYSPTVNEQFF.

This chain uses TRBV12-3 or TRBV12-4 with TRBJ2-4; TRBD1 is a possible D gene (5 bases). Trimming removed 1 base at V and 4 bases at J, with 5 bases between. The CDR3 contains 13 residues. CDR3 coding DNA: TGTGCCAGCAGTTTAGGACAGAAAAACATTCAGTACTTC. Its translation is CASSLGQKNIQYF.

The chain links TRBV11-2 to TRBJ1-2; no definite D call. Per germline, CDR1 SGHAT and CDR2 FQNNGV. The CDR3 has 16 residues. The V and J ends lost 4 bases and 4 bases respectively, with 19 bases between them. Here the CDR3 reads CASSSHTLMPSYGYTF. In DNA form, the CDR3 reads TGTGCCAGCAGCTCTCACACATTGATGCCGTCCTATGGCTACACCTTC.

This sequence joins TRBV28 and TRBJ1-6, with 8 bases matching TRBD1. V was pared by 6 bases and J by 3 bases, with 4 bases of the junction left unmatched. Germline CDR1 MDHEN, CDR2 SYDVKM. CDR3 size: 15 residues. CDR3 loop: CASRDRAGYNSPLHF. The DNA for the CDR3 is TGTGCCAGCAGGGACAGGGCTGGCTATAATTCACCCCTCCACTTT.

The rearrangement links TRBV27 to TRBJ1-1, with 8 nucleotides matching TRBD1. V was pared by 4 bases and J by 5 bases, with 6 bases of the junction left unmatched. The germline gives CDR1 MNHEY, CDR2 SMNVEV (reference sequence). There are 14 residues in the CDR3. Here the CDR3 reads CASSSTGDWTEAFF. The CDR3 DNA is TGTGCCAGCAGTTCGACAGGGGATTGGACTGAAGCTTTCTTT.

The chain carries TRBV2 and TRBJ1-1; D gene unclear. The length of the CDR3 is 13 residues. V shed 10 bases and J shed 1 base, with 13 bases lying between them. Germline CDR1 is SNHLY and CDR2 is FYNNEI. CDR3 sequence reads: CAKSPQENTEAFF. Written as DNA, the CDR3 is TGTGCCAAATCCCCCCAGGAGAACACTGAAGCTTTCTTT.

The J gene is TRBJ2-1, the V gene TRBV5-1; 7 bases align to TRBD1. CDR3 size: 13 residues. With V trimmed by 0 bases and J by 14 bases, 8 bases remained unmatched. The V gene's germline CDR1 is SGHRS and CDR2 YFSETQ. The CDR3 region is CASSLVPGQREFF. In DNA, the CDR3 is TGCGCCAGCAGCTTGGTTCCGGGACAGCGAGAGTTCTTC.

This sequence joins TRBV28 and TRBJ1-1; D possibly corresponds to TRBD1 (6 bases). The V and J ends lost 4 bases and 3 bases respectively, with 12 bases between them. CDR3 length: 14 residues. Germline values: CDR1 MDHEN, CDR2 SYDVKM. The CDR3 nucleotides are TGTGCCAGCAGTTCAGCAGGGGCCTACACTGAAGCTTTCTTT. This sequence encodes CASSSAGAYTEAFF. The full variable domain, its missing parts supplied by reference TRBV28 and TRBJ1-1, is DVKVTQSSRYLVKRTGEKVFLECVQDMDHENMFWYRQDPGLGLRLIYFSYDVKMKEKGDIPEGYSVSREKKERFSLILESASTNQTSMYLCASSSAGAYTEAFFGQGTRLTVV.

The CDR3 spells CASSLAAGRQETQYF. For the CDR3, the DNA is TGTGCCAGCAGCTTAGCGGCAGGGCGACAAGAGACCCAGTACTTC. The chain employs TRBV11-2 and TRBJ2-5; D perhaps matches TRBD1 (5 bases). The CDR3 length is 15 residues. Germline CDR1 is SGHAT and CDR2 is FQNNGV. The V gene lost 1 base and the J gene lost 2 bases, with 11 bases spanning the gap.

This chain uses TRBV5-6 with TRBJ2-1; D uncertain. This CDR3 is 12 amino acids long. Germline assignment: CDR1 SGHDT and CDR2 YYEEEE. The germline V and J ends were trimmed by 2 bases and 4 bases, with 4 bases remaining between them. DNA of the CDR3: TGTGCCAGCAGCTTCCGGTACAATGAGCAGTTCTTC. Translated: CASSFRYNEQFF.

The chain joins TRBV5-1 to TRBJ2-7; 7 nucleotides align to TRBD1. From germline, CDR1 is SGHRS and CDR2 YFSETQ. V shed 4 bases, J shed 3 bases, and the junction held 16 bases outside the gene matches. This CDR3 has 17 amino acids. The CDR3 loop reads CASSDSYTGAKIYEQYF. CDR3 nucleotides: TGCGCCAGCAGCGACAGCTACACAGGGGCGAAAATCTACGAGCAGTACTTC. The full variable domain, in which reference TRBV5-1 and TRBJ2-7 provide the parts outside the CDR3, is KAGVTQTPRYLIKTRGQQVTLSCSPISGHRSVSWYQQTPGQGLQFLFEYFSETQRNKGNFPGRFSGRQFSNSRSEMNVSTLELGDSALYLCASSDSYTGAKIYEQYFGPGTRLTVT.

This chain's CDR3 is CASSLGGEPQHF. The CDR3 region has the DNA TGTGCCAGCAGCTTAGGGGGGGAGCCCCAGCATTTT. The chain uses TRBV7-9 and TRBJ1-5, with a weak D call TRBD1 (5 bases). Trimming took 1 base from V and 8 from J, leaving 6 bases between them. Germline V gene data show CDR1 as SEHNR and CDR2 as FQNEAQ (reference sequence). CDR3 length equals 12 residues.

The chain recombines TRBV14 with TRBJ2-7; D is perhaps TRBD1 (6 bases). CDR1 SGHDN and CDR2 FVKESK come from the germline V gene. V lost 1 base and J 4 bases, leaving 14 bases between the germline ends. The CDR3 has 15 amino acids. This CDR3 is CASSQAYRAEYEQYF. The CDR3 region has the DNA TGTGCCAGCAGCCAAGCTTACAGGGCGGAGTACGAGCAGTACTTC.

This clone has just one count. V usage is TRBV7-2 and J usage is TRBJ2-1, with a possible D match to TRBD1 (5 bases). This CDR3 is 15 amino acids long. The germline gives CDR1 SGHTA, CDR2 FQGNSA. Trimming took off 1 base at V and 2 bases at J, with 9 bases between the two ends. CDR3 nucleotide sequence: TGTGCCAGCAGCTTAGGGGGCAGGGCCTACAATGAGCAGTTCTTC. Its protein product is CASSLGGRAYNEQFF.

The chain is built from TRBV28 and TRBJ1-5; TRBD1 aligns across 8 bases. The CDR3 has 15 residues. The germline V gene encodes CDR1 MDHEN and CDR2 SYDVKM. The J segment lost 2 bases and the V segment lost 2 bases, leaving 2 bases of the junction unmatched. CDR3 DNA sequence: TGTGCCAGCAGTTTAATGGGACAGGGCAATCAGCCCCAGCATTTT. Translation: CASSLMGQGNQPQHF.

The genes are TRBV9 and TRBJ2-3, with D perhaps matching TRBD1 (5 bases). V was cut by 3 bases and J by 4 bases, with 12 bases left in between. The CDR3 contains 14 residues. Germline values: CDR1 SGDLS, CDR2 YYNGEE. The CDR3 spells CASSGPQGADTQYF. As DNA, the CDR3 is TGTGCCAGCAGCGGACCCCAGGGCGCAGATACGCAGTATTTT.

The J gene is TRBJ2-1, the V gene TRBV10-3; 10 bases agree with TRBD2. Germline values: CDR1 ENHRY, CDR2 SYGVKD. The CDR3 runs to 16 residues. Trimming cost V 8 bases and J 5 bases; bases outside gene matches: 12. The DNA for the CDR3 is TGTGCCATCTTTTCGGGAGTAGCGGGAGGCCACAATGAGCAGTTCTTC. Amino acid sequence: CAIFSGVAGGHNEQFF.

The CDR3 nucleotides read TGCAGTGCTAGTCCCCTAGCGGGCTTGGATGATACGCAGTATTTT. Its protein product is CSASPLAGLDDTQYF. The chain joins TRBV20-1 to TRBJ2-3; TRBD2 aligns across 8 bases. The CDR3 covers 15 residues. V lost 3 bases and J lost 6; bases outside the gene matches: 11. Looked up from germline, CDR1 is DFQATT and CDR2 is SNEGSKA (reference sequence).

The chain has TRBV9 and TRBJ1-1, with 12 positions matching TRBD1. There are 16 residues in the CDR3. V shed 3 bases, J shed 6 bases, and the junction held 9 bases outside the gene matches. Germline-derived CDR1 and CDR2 are SGDLS and YYNGEE. CDR3 loop: CASSAGTGGARAEAFF. CDR3 nucleotides: TGTGCCAGCAGCGCCGGGACAGGGGGCGCGAGAGCTGAAGCTTTCTTT.